Following are 21 T cell receptor beta chains from one sample sequenced in a study of shared clonotypes between healthy human individuals. As defined, naive CD8 cells were CD45RO-negative and positively selected for CCR7, with terminally differentiated effector memory CD45RA+ cells excluded. Clones were read by immunoSEQ multiplex PCR, and TCRdb kept only the in-frame ones, dropping some. The table has roughly 1,800,000 clones, about 95% seen once. The sequenced material came from naive CD8+ T cells sorted from blood. These receptors all stem from a man aged 18 to 29 in good health.

This rearrangement joins TRBV5-6 to TRBJ1-6; weak D call: TRBD1 (5 bases). This CDR3 contains 15 residues. Germline CDR1 and CDR2: SGHDT and YYEEEE. V lost 1 base, J lost 8 bases, and 13 bases lay in between. The CDR3 DNA reads as TGTGCCAGCAGCTTGTCGGGACCAACAGATTCACCCCTCCACTTT. It encodes CASSLSGPTDSPLHF. Complete variable domain (other parts from reference TRBV5-6 and TRBJ1-6): DAGVTQSPTHLIKTRGQQVTLRCSPKSGHDTVSWYQQALGQGPQFIFQYYEEEERQRGNFPDRFSGHQFPNYSSELNVNALLLGDSALYLCASSLSGPTDSPLHFGNGTRLTVT.

Concerning this clone: The sample has other DNA sequences that encode this CDR3 too. CDR3 sequence: CASSIVGSSTDTQYF. In DNA form, the CDR3 reads TGTGCCAGTAGTATAGTGGGTTCTAGCACAGATACGCAGTATTTT. The rearrangement joins TRBV19 to TRBJ2-3; D is uncertain. CDR1 and CDR2 (germline): LNHDA, SQIVND (reference sequence). V lost 1 base to trimming and J lost 0 bases, with 8 bases between them. The CDR3 covers 15 residues.

This chain joins TRBV10-2 and TRBJ2-7; the D is unclear. Germline CDR1 WSHSY, CDR2 SAAADI. Trimming shortened V by 3 bases and J by 2 bases, and 5 bases separated the two germline ends. The CDR3 runs to 12 residues. CDR3 protein: CASSDAPYEQYF. The CDR3 coding sequence is TGCGCCAGCAGTGATGCCCCCTACGAGCAGTACTTC.

J is TRBJ2-6 and V is TRBV5-8, with 9 positions matching TRBD1. The CDR3 is made up of 19 amino acids. The V gene end was trimmed by 2 bases and the J gene end by 5 bases; junction bases not matched to a gene: 14. CDR1 SGHTS and CDR2 YDEGEE come from the germline V gene. The CDR3 loop reads CASSLLGQGTLVWANVLTF. CDR3 DNA sequence: TGTGCCAGCAGCTTATTGGGACAGGGTACCTTGGTTTGGGCCAACGTCCTGACTTTC.

J is TRBJ1-6 and V is TRBV10-2; a weak D match, TRBD1 (6 bases). Trimming stripped 2 bases from V and 0 bases from J, with 8 bases between. CDR1 and CDR2 from the germline V gene are WSHSY and SAAADI. The CDR3 is 16 amino acids. CDR3 sequence (DNA): TGCGCCAGCAGTGAGCAGGACAGCTCCTATAATTCACCCCTCCACTTT. Residues: CASSEQDSSYNSPLHF.

The chain couples TRBV19 to TRBJ2-7; D perhaps matches TRBD1 (6 bases). The CDR3 length is 16 residues. Trimming removed 5 bases from V and 1 base from J, with 18 bases in between. CDR1 and CDR2 from the germline V gene are LNHDA and SQIVND (reference sequence). Here the CDR3 reads CASSSYYRDTSYEQYF. The CDR3 DNA is TGTGCCAGTAGTTCCTATTACCGGGACACGTCCTACGAGCAGTACTTC.

The chain couples TRBV28 to TRBJ2-5; 16 bases are shared with TRBD2. V lost 7 bases to trimming and J lost 4 bases; unmatched junction nucleotides: 18. Looked up from germline, CDR1 is MDHEN and CDR2 is SYDVKM. The CDR3 has 20 residues. CDR3 protein: CASNPIPGLAGGQGRETQYF. Here the CDR3 DNA reads TGTGCCAGCAATCCCATTCCGGGACTAGCGGGGGGGCAGGGGAGAGAGACCCAGTACTTC.

The sample holds one count of this clone. The V call is TRBV27, the J call TRBJ2-3, with TRBD1 as a possible D gene (6 bases). The germline V gene encodes CDR1 MNHEY and CDR2 SMNVEV (reference sequence). CDR3 size: 19 residues. V dropped 0 bases and J dropped 5 bases, with 24 bases sitting between them. The CDR3 sequence: CASSLSPLPGHSFRDTQYF. DNA of the CDR3: TGTGCCAGCAGTTTATCACCCCTACCGGGACACAGCTTTCGAGATACGCAGTATTTT.

V is TRBV6-1 and J is TRBJ1-1; D is uncertain. V was cut by 2 bases and J by 4 bases, with 20 bases left in between. This CDR3 comprises 17 residues. The germline CDR1 and CDR2 sequences are MNHNS and SASEGT. The CDR3 loop is CASSEFDRTVSGTEAFF. The CDR3 DNA reads TGTGCCAGCAGTGAATTTGATCGTACTGTTTCGGGCACTGAAGCTTTCTTT.

The chain recombines TRBV6-6 with TRBJ2-2; 7 bases line up with TRBD1. The CDR3 consists of 15 residues. V shed 5 bases, J shed 6 bases, and the junction held 9 bases outside the gene matches. The germline CDR1 and CDR2 sequences are MNHNY and SVGAGI (reference sequence). CDR3 DNA: TGTGCCAGCAGTCCCTGGACAGGTTACGCCGGGGAGCTGTTTTTT. It yields the protein CASSPWTGYAGELFF.

This clone occurred once. The chain uses TRBV14 and TRBJ2-7, with 8 nucleotides matching TRBD1. With 2 bases clipped from V and 4 bases from J, the junction kept 16 bases outside the gene matches. The CDR3 is 18 amino acids. Germline V gives CDR1 SGHDN, CDR2 FVKESK. The chain's CDR3 is CASSQWAGGIPDQYEQYF. CDR3 nucleotides: TGTGCCAGCAGCCAATGGGCAGGGGGCATTCCCGACCAGTACGAGCAGTACTTC.

The chain is built from TRBV28 and TRBJ2-5; TRBD2 aligns across 8 bases. The germline CDR1 and CDR2 sequences are MDHEN and SYDVKM. V trimming: 2 bases; J trimming: 3 bases; junction bases outside the gene matches: 5. The CDR3 length is 15 residues. CDR3 sequence: CASSLRGGIKETQYF. The CDR3 coding sequence is TGTGCCAGCAGTTTACGGGGGGGAATTAAAGAGACCCAGTACTTC.

The J gene is TRBJ2-3, the V gene TRBV7-8; D is unclear. The germline V gene encodes CDR1 SGHVS and CDR2 FQNEAQ. The CDR3 consists of 15 residues. Trimming stripped 4 bases from V and 2 bases from J, with 13 bases between. The CDR3 coding sequence is TGTGCCAGCAGCTCCCCCCCGCAGCACACAGATACGCAGTATTTT. This gives the protein CASSSPPQHTDTQYF.

Note on this clone: Distinct nucleotide sequences in the sample also encode this CDR3. The CDR3 DNA reads TGTGCCAGCAGTCCCAGCTCCTATAATTCACCCCTCCACTTT. This translates into CASSPSSYNSPLHF. The V and J genes are TRBV27 and TRBJ1-6; no definite D call. The V end was cut by 5 bases, the J end by 0 bases, with 5 bases between. The length of the CDR3 is 14 residues. Per germline, CDR1 MNHEY and CDR2 SMNVEV (reference sequence).

The genes are TRBV19 and TRBJ2-5, with TRBD1 identical over 9 bases. Trimming took 9 bases from V and 4 from J; bases not matched to a gene: 6. Germline V gene lookup returns CDR1 LNHDA and CDR2 SQIVND (reference sequence). CDR3 length equals 13 residues. The CDR3 DNA reads TGTGCCAGAACCCCGGACAGGGGAGAGACCCAGTACTTC. It is translated as CARTPDRGETQYF. Full variable domain (outside the CDR3, taken from reference TRBV19 and TRBJ2-5): DGGITQSPKYLFRKEGQNVTLSCEQNLNHDAMYWYRQDPGQGLRLIYYSQIVNDFQKGDIAEGYSVSREKKESFPLTVTSAQKNPTAFYLCARTPDRGETQYFGPGTRLLVL.

CDR3 in DNA: TGTGCCTGGGGGGAACTAGCGGGGGCCTCGGAGACCCAGTACTTC. It yields the protein CAWGELAGASETQYF. The rearrangement links TRBV30 to TRBJ2-5, with 11 bases lining up with TRBD2. The trim removed 5 bases at V and 5 bases at J, leaving 10 bases unmatched. CDR1 GTSNPN and CDR2 SVGIG come from the germline V gene (reference sequence). The CDR3 consists of 15 residues.

The chain combines TRBV5-1 with TRBJ1-2, with D possibly being TRBD1 (5 bases). The germline gives CDR1 SGHRS, CDR2 YFSETQ. CDR3 length: 14 amino acids. Deletions cut 3 bases from V and 4 bases from J, with 13 bases between. The CDR3 DNA reads as TGCGCCAGCAGCTCGCCCGGGACCGCCTATGGCTACACCTTC. Translating it yields CASSSPGTAYGYTF.

This clone showed up just once. The gene calls are TRBV2 and TRBJ2-7; D possibly corresponds to TRBD2 (6 bases). Germline CDR1 SNHLY, CDR2 FYNNEI. CDR3 size: 14 residues. V was shortened by 2 bases and J by 3 bases, with 11 bases between the two germline ends. The chain's CDR3 is CASSEWGLSYEQYF. The CDR3 DNA reads as TGTGCCAGCAGTGAATGGGGACTTAGCTACGAGCAGTACTTC.

A single count supports this clone. V gene TRBV7-9 combines with J gene TRBJ1-1; a weak D match, TRBD1 (6 bases). The length of the CDR3 is 15 residues. The ends were cut back, 4 bases at V and 2 bases at J, with 14 bases in the middle. The germline V gene has CDR1 SEHNR and CDR2 FQNEAQ (reference sequence). The CDR3 DNA follows: TGTGCCAGCAGCTCGCCGGGACACCTCAACACTGAAGCTTTCTTT. Encoded protein: CASSSPGHLNTEAFF.

The genes are TRBV9 and TRBJ1-1; the D is unclear. The germline gives CDR1 SGDLS, CDR2 YYNGEE. The CDR3 sequence is 12 residues long. V was cut by 7 bases and J by 3 bases, with 10 bases left in between. The CDR3 region has the DNA TGTGCCAGCGGGAGGGCGGACACTGAAGCTTTCTTT. Its protein is CASGRADTEAFF. Supplemented by reference TRBV9 and TRBJ1-1, the full variable domain reads DSGVTQTPKHLITATGQRVTLRCSPRSGDLSVYWYQQSLDQGLQFLIQYYNGEERAKGNILERFSAQQFPDLHSELNLSSLELGDSALYFCASGRADTEAFFGQGTRLTVV.

The chain combines TRBV4-1 with TRBJ2-2; D call uncertain. The CDR3 sequence is 13 residues long. V was cut by 6 bases and J by 5 bases, with 10 bases left in between. Germline-derived CDR1 and CDR2 are MGHRA and YSYEKL. This CDR3 is CASRSDGTGELFF. CDR3 DNA sequence: TGCGCCAGCAGATCCGACGGAACCGGGGAGCTGTTTTTT.